This T cell receptor (beta chain) originates from a study of OX40 agonist ivuxolimab in advanced cancers. For the study at large: Patients enrolled in dose escalation were diagnosed with hepatocellular carcinoma, melanoma, renal cell or head and neck cancer. Patients with prior anti-PD-1, anti-PD-L1 or anti-CTLA-4 therapy were eligible; about 41% had some. Three patients showed partial responses: one hepatocellular carcinoma and two cutaneous melanoma cases.

Cycle 7 day 1, cycle 4 day 1, and baseline were the timepoints at which blood was sampled. Clones were sequenced by immunoSEQ multiplex PCR, and TCRdb holds only the in-frame ones, with some missing. The data show 48,000 or so clones, approximately 84% seen once. The length of the CDR3 is 13 residues. The germline gives CDR1 SNHLY, CDR2 FYNNEI. Trimming took 8 bases from V and 8 from J; bases not matched to a gene: 8. The sample in question was CD4+ or CD8+ T cells sorted from blood, obtained in a trial of the OX40 agonist ivuxolimab. The source is an adult with an advanced solid tumor such as melanoma, head and neck, liver or kidney cancer. The V call is TRBV2, the J call TRBJ1-4; 7 nucleotides align to TRBD1. CDR3 residues: CASGGGTVEKLFF. The CDR3 coding sequence is TGTGCCAGCGGGGGAGGGACAGTCGAAAAACTGTTTTTT.